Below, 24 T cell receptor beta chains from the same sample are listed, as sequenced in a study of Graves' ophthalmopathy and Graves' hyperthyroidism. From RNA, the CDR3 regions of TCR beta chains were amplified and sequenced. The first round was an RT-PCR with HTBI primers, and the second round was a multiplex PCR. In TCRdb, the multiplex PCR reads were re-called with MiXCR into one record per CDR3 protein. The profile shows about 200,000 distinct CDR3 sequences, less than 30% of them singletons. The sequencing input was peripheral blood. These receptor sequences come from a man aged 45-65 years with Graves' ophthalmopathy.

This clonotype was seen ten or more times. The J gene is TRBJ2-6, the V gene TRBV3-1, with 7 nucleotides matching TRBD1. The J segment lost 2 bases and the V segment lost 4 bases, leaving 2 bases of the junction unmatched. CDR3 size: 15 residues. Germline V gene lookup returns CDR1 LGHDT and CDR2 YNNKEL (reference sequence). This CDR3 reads CASSLDRAGANVLTF. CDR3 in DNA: TGTGCCAGCAGCCTCGACAGGGCTGGGGCCAACGTCCTGACTTTC.

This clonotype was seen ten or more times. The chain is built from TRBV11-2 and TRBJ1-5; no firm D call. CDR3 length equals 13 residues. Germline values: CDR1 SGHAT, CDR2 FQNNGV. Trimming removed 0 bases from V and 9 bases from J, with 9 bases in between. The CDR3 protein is CASSLDRIRPQHF. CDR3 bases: TGTGCCAGCAGCTTAGATCGAATACGGCCCCAGCATTTT.

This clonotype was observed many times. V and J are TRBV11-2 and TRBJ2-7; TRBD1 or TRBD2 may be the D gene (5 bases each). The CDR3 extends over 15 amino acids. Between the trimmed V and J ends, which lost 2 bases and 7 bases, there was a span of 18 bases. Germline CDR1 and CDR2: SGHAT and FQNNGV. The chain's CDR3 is CASSLRSSGSGEQYF. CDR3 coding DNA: TGTGCCAGCAGCTTACGATCGTCAGGGAGCGGTGAGCAGTACTTC.

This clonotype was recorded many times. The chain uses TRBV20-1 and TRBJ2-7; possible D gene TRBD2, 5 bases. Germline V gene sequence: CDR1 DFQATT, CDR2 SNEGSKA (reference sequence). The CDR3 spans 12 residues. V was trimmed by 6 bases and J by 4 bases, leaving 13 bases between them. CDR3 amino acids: CSALTSGYEQYF. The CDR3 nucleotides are TGCAGTGCCCTAACATCGGGATACGAGCAGTACTTC.

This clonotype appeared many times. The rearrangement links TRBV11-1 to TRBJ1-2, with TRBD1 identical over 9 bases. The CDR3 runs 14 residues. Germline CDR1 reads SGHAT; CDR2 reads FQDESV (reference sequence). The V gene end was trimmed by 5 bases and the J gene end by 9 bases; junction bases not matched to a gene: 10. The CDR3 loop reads CASSTRDRAARYTF. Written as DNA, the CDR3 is TGTGCCAGCAGCACCCGGGACAGGGCGGCTCGCTACACCTTC.

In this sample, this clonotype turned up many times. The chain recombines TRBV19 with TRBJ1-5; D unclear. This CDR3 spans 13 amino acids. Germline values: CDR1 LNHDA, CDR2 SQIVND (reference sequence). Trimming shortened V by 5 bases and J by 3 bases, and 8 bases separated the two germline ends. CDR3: CASSLQPNQPQHF. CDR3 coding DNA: TGTGCCAGTAGTCTACAGCCCAATCAGCCCCAGCATTTT.

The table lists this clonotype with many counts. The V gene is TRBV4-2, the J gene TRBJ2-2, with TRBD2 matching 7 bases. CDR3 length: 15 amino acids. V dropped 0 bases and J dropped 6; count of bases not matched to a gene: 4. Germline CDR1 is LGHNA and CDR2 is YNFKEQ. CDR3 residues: CASSQEGGGAGELFF. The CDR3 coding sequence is TGTGCCAGCAGCCAAGAGGGGGGGGGAGCCGGGGAGCTGTTTTTT.

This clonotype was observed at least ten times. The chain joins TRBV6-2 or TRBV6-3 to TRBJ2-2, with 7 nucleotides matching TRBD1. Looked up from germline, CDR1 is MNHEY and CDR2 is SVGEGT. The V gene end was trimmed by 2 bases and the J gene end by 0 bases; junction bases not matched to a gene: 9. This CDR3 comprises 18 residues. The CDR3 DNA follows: TGTGCCAGCAGTTACCCCCGTCGACAGGGCGCGAACACCGGGGAGCTGTTTTTT. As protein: CASSYPRRQGANTGELFF.

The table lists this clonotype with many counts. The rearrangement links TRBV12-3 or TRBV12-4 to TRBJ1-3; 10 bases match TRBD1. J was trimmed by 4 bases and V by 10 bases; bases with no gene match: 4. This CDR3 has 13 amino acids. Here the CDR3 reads CATDRGLGNTIYF. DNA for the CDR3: TGTGCCACCGACAGGGGGCTAGGAAACACCATATATTTT.

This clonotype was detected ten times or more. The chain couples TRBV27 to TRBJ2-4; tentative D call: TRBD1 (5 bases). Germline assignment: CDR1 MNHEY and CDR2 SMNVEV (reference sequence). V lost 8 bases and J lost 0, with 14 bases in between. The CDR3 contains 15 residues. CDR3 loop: CASATVTLAKNIQYF. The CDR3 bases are TGTGCCAGCGCGACAGTTACACTAGCCAAAAACATTCAGTACTTC.

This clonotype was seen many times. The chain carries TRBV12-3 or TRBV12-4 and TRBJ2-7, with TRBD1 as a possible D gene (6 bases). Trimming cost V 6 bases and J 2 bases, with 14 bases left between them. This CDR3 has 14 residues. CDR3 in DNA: TGTGCCAGCAGGAGAGGGGACACAGCCTACGAGCAGTACTTC. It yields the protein CASRRGDTAYEQYF.

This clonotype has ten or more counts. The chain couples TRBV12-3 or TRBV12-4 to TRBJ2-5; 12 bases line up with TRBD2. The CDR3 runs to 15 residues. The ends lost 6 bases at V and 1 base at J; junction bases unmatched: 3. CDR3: CASSSSGRGQETQYF. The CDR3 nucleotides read TGTGCCAGCAGCTCTAGCGGGAGGGGCCAAGAGACCCAGTACTTC.

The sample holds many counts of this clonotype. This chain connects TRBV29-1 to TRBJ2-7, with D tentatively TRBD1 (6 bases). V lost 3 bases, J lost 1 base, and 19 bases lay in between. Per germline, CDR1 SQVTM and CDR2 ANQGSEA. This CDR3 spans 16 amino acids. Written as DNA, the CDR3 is TGCAGCGTTGAGGGGGCGCGCAGGTGGAGGTCCTACGAGCAGTACTTC. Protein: CSVEGARRWRSYEQYF.

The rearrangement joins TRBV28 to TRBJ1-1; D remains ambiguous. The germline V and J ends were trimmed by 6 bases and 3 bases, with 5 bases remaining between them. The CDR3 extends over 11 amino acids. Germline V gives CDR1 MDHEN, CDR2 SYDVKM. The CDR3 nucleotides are TGTGCCAGCAGCTTTCACACTGAAGCTTTCTTT. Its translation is CASSFHTEAFF.

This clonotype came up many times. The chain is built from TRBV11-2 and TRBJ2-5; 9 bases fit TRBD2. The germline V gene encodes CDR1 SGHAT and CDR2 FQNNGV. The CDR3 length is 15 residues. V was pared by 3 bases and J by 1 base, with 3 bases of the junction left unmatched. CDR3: CASSFGSGGQETQYF. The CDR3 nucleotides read TGTGCCAGCAGCTTTGGTAGCGGGGGCCAAGAGACCCAGTACTTC. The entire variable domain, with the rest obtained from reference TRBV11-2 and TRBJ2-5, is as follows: EAGVAQSPRYKIIEKRQSVAFWCNPISGHATLYWYQQILGQGPKLLIQFQNNGVVDDSQLPKDRFSAERLKGVDSTLKIQPAKLEDSAVYLCASSFGSGGQETQYFGPGTRLLVL.

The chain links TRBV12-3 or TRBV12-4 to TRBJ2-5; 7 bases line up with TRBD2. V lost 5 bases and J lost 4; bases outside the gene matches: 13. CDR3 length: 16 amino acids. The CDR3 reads CASSPDVSGAGETQYF. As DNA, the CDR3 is TGTGCCAGCAGTCCCGACGTGAGCGGGGCTGGAGAGACCCAGTACTTC.

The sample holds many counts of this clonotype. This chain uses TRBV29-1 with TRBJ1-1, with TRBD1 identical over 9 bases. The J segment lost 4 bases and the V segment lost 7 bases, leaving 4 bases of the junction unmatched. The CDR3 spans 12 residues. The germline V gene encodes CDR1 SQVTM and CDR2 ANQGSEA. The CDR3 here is CSGGQGSTEAFF. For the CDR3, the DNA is TGCAGCGGCGGACAGGGGAGCACTGAAGCTTTCTTT. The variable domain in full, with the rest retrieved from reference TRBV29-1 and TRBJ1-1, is SAVISQKPSRDICQRGTSLTIQCQVDSQVTMMFWYRQQPGQSLTLIATANQGSEATYESGFVIDKFPISRPNLTFSTLTVSNMSPEDSSIYLCSGGQGSTEAFFGQGTRLTVV.

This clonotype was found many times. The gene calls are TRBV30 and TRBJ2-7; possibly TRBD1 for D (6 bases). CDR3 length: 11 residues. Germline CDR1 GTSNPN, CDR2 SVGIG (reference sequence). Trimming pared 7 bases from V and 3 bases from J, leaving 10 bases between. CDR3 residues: CASGTYYEQYF. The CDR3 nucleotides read TGTGCCTCGGGGACATACTACGAGCAGTACTTC.

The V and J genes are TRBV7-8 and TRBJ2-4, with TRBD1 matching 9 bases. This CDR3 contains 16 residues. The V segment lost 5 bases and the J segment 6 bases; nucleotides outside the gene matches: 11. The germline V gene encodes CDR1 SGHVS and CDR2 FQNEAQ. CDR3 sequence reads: CASSEPDRGSGNIQYF. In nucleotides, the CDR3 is TGTGCCAGCAGCGAACCGGACAGGGGAAGTGGAAACATTCAGTACTTC.

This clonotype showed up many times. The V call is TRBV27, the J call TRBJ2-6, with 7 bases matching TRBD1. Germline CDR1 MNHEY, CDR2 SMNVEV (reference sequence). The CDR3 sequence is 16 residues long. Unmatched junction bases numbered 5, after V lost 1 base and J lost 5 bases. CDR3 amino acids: CASSLLLTGRANVLTF. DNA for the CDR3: TGTGCCAGCAGTTTATTGTTGACAGGGAGGGCCAACGTCCTGACTTTC.

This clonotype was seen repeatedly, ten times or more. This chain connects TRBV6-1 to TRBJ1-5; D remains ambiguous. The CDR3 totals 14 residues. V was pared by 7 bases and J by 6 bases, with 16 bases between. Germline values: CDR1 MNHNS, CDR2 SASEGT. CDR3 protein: CASTAGRVGQPQHF. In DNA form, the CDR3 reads TGTGCCAGCACGGCGGGAAGGGTGGGTCAGCCCCAGCATTTT.

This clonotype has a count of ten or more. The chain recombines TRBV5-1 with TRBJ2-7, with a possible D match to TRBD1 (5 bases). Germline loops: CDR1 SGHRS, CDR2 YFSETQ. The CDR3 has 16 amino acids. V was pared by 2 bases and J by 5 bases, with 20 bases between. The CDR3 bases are TGCGCCAGCAGCTTCCTATCCCGTGTAGAGACAGACGAGCAGTACTTC. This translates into CASSFLSRVETDEQYF.

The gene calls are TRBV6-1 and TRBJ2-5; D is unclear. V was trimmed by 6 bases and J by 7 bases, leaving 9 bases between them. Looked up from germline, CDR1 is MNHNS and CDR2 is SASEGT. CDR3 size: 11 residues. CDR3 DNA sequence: TGTGCCAGCAGCTCCTTGTGGACCCAGTACTTC. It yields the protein CASSSLWTQYF.

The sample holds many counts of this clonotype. CDR3 amino acids: CSAAPPGQGIETQYF. CDR3 nucleotide sequence: TGCAGTGCTGCCCCCCCGGGACAGGGGATAGAGACCCAGTACTTC. The chain employs TRBV20-1 and TRBJ2-5; 10 nucleotides align to TRBD1. The CDR3 is made up of 15 amino acids. V lost 5 bases, J lost 4 bases, and 10 bases stayed unmatched. Germline loops: CDR1 DFQATT, CDR2 SNEGSKA (reference sequence).